A selection of T cell receptor beta chains follows, all from one sample in a study of shared clonotypes between healthy human individuals. Sequencing was performed with immunoSEQ multiplex PCR; in TCRdb, only in-frame clones are kept and a portion is missing. The data contain around 1,000,000 clones, 60% to 80% of them seen just once; the ten biggest clones take up 0.85% to 1%. Source material: memory CD4+ T cells from PBMCs. The receptors were sampled from a young man in good health. Some clones in this sample may be carry-over from other donors' samples. Both conserved end residues are part of each CDR3. The order of the fields is D gene, V gene, clone size, J gene, CDR3 protein, CDR3 DNA. D genes are given only for firm matches. Some rows have no size entry. The others give once, few or many, or a class for an expanded clone.

.	TRBV6-5	.	TRBJ1-5	CASSYSPGVGQPQHF	TGTGCCAGCAGTTACTCCCCAGGGGTGGGACAGCCCCAGCATTTT
.	TRBV2	.	TRBJ2-7	CASSETFLRSYEQYF	TGTGCCAGCAGTGAGACTTTTCTCCGCTCCTACGAGCAGTACTTC
TRBD2	TRBV28	.	TRBJ2-5	CASRATRWGGKETQYF	TGTGCCAGCCGGGCCACCCGTTGGGGGGGAAAAGAGACCCAGTACTTC
.	TRBV2	.	TRBJ2-1	CASSDGTAYNEQFF	TGTGCCAGCAGTGACGGTACAGCTTACAATGAGCAGTTCTTC
.	TRBV4-3	.	TRBJ1-2	CASSHGYPRNYGYTF	TGCGCCAGCAGCCACGGTTATCCGAGAAACTATGGCTACACCTTC
.	TRBV6-6	.	TRBJ1-1	CASQRVDTEAFF	TGTGCCAGCCAGCGGGTCGACACTGAAGCTTTCTTT
TRBD1	TRBV2	.	TRBJ2-1	CASSGTGSNEQFF	TGTGCCAGCAGTGGGACAGGGAGCAATGAGCAGTTCTTC
.	TRBV5-1	.	TRBJ2-3	CASSFPSNRTTDTQYF	TGCGCCAGCAGCTTCCCCTCGAATAGAACGACAGATACGCAGTATTTT
.	TRBV11-1	.	TRBJ1-1	CASSLVRTEAFF	TGTGCCAGCAGCTTAGTTCGGACTGAAGCTTTCTTT
TRBD2	TRBV27	.	TRBJ2-2	CASSLSGTSVRTGELFF	TGTGCCAGCAGTTTAAGTGGGACTAGCGTTAGGACCGGGGAGCTGTTTTTT
.	TRBV30	once	TRBJ2-5	CAWSVGRQETQYF	TGTGCCTGGAGTGTAGGCAGGCAAGAGACCCAGTACTTC
TRBD2	TRBV11-1	.	TRBJ2-1	CASTPGGWTEQFF	TGTGCCAGCACCCCGGGGGGGTGGACTGAGCAGTTCTTC
.	TRBV7-2	.	TRBJ2-5	CASSPGETQYF	TGTGCCAGCAGCCCGGGGGAGACCCAGTACTTC
TRBD2	TRBV7-2	.	TRBJ2-1	CASAASGRAEEQFF	TGTGCCAGCGCCGCTAGCGGGAGGGCGGAGGAGCAGTTCTTC
.	TRBV18	few	TRBJ2-5	CASSSGPGLGLETQYF	TGTGCCAGCTCATCCGGACCAGGGCTAGGTTTAGAGACCCAGTACTTC
.	TRBV5-1	.	TRBJ2-3	CASSMGPSDTQYF	TGCGCCAGCAGCATGGGACCATCGGATACGCAGTATTTT
TRBD2	TRBV19	once	TRBJ2-1	CASSGTSAFHLYNEQFF	TGTGCCAGTTCCGGGACTAGCGCCTTCCACCTTTACAATGAGCAGTTCTTC
.	TRBV11-2	once	TRBJ2-3	CASSVGGSPSTDTQYF	TGTGCCAGCAGCGTAGGGGGTAGCCCTAGCACAGATACGCAGTATTTT
.	TRBV6-5	once	TRBJ1-4	CASSLEGSEKLFF	TGTGCCAGCAGTCTTGAAGGGAGCGAAAAACTGTTTTTT
.	TRBV5-1	few	TRBJ2-7	CASSSAGTPEQYF	TGCGCCAGCAGCTCCGCCGGGACTCCCGAGCAGTACTTC
TRBD1	TRBV7-2	.	TRBJ2-1	CASRRQGWEYNEQFF	TGTGCCAGCCGCCGACAGGGGTGGGAGTACAATGAGCAGTTCTTC
.	TRBV7-2	.	TRBJ1-5	CASSSQNGGRQPQHF	TGTGCCAGCAGCTCACAAAATGGGGGGCGTCAGCCCCAGCATTTT
.	TRBV6-6	.	TRBJ2-7	CASSSQGGWGYEQYF	TGTGCCAGCAGTTCCCAGGGCGGGTGGGGCTACGAGCAGTACTTC
.	TRBV28	.	TRBJ2-3	CASSASTRGLDTQYF	TGTGCCAGCAGCGCTAGTACGAGGGGGTTAGATACGCAGTATTTT
.	TRBV6-1	.	TRBJ2-5	CASSDGGGRGETQYF	TGTGCCAGCAGTGACGGGGGAGGCAGGGGGGAGACCCAGTACTTC
TRBD1	TRBV2	.	TRBJ1-5	CASSPGQLPNQPQHF	TGTGCCAGCAGTCCGGGACAGCTCCCCAATCAGCCCCAGCATTTT
.	TRBV18	.	TRBJ2-1	CASSPNDEQFF	TGTGCCAGCTCGCCCAACGATGAGCAGTTCTTC
.	TRBV11-2	.	TRBJ2-7	CASSANYEQYF	TGTGCCAGCAGCGCCAACTACGAGCAGTACTTC
.	TRBV10-1	.	TRBJ1-4	CASSRGNNEKLFF	TGCGCCAGCAGCCGGGGGAATAATGAAAAACTGTTTTTT
TRBD1	TRBV28	.	TRBJ1-2	CASRWRGTGFGYTF	TGTGCCAGCCGATGGAGGGGGACAGGGTTTGGCTACACCTTC
TRBD2	TRBV6-5	.	TRBJ2-3	CASSYLLAGGADTQYF	TGTGCCAGCAGTTACCTACTAGCGGGAGGGGCAGATACGCAGTATTTT
.	TRBV11-2	.	TRBJ2-7	CASSLGGGLSYEQYF	TGTGCCAGCAGCTTAGGTGGGGGCCTATCCTACGAGCAGTACTTC
TRBD1	TRBV5-6	.	TRBJ1-2	CASSLQGAVSRGYTF	TGTGCCAGCAGCTTGCAGGGGGCGGTCTCCCGTGGCTACACCTTC